This TCR beta chain was captured in a study of cytomegalovirus exposure and HLA in healthy donors. Study results and caveats: Most of the TCR beta V segments (in an earlier analysis) were productive either about 90% or about 30% of the time. In a later analysis, HLA-associated TCR beta chains were more clonally expanded than equally common others. Within the data, a cluster of highly shared sequence variants was likely a sequencing artifact.

It was healthy bone marrow donors who served as donors. A multiplex PCR was run with 60 Vbeta primers and 13 Jbeta primers. The protocol was immunoSEQ multiplex PCR, while the TCRdb copy is restricted to in-frame clones and leaves out a portion. The data contain around 90,000 clones, about 81% of them singletons. A word on this clone: The antigen remains unidentified.

V lost 4 bases and J lost 6, with 18 bases in between. The CDR3 is 15 residues long. The germline V gene encodes CDR1 SGHDN and CDR2 FVKESK. Sequencing was performed on PBMCs. This receptor was taken from a woman in her thirties or forties in good health and CMV-seronegative. This rearrangement joins TRBV14 to TRBJ1-1; TRBD1 might be the D (5 bases). CDR3 sequence reads: CASSLLGAGIPEAFF. The CDR3 DNA reads TGTGCCAGCAGCCTACTTGGCGCAGGGATCCCTGAAGCTTTCTTT.